This T cell receptor (beta chain) was identified in a study of cytomegalovirus exposure and HLA in healthy donors (TCRdb year 2017). In the study overall: In an earlier analysis of some 550 of the donors, 276 Gb of sequence data and 117 million unique TCR beta sequences from about 190 million T cells were reported. Among 300 to 450 genotyped donors of the cohort, an average of approximately 250,000 unique TCR beta nucleotide sequences were sequenced per donor, around 20% of them non-productive. All discovery cohort repertoires had been generated using a single sequencing platform. Several DR-DQ haplotypes were handled as single units for association and clustering, since linkage in the cohort was strong. Using immunosequencing, the study profiled T cell repertoires from 640 or so subjects and related those repertoires to cytomegalovirus serostatus. An early release that covered several hundred HLA-typed donors contained about 300 gigabases of sequencing data and roughly 84 million unique TCR sequences. The aim of the study was to test whether cataloging public T cell receptors could identify signatures of past pathogen exposure. The later analysis used no new phenotypic data to find candidate immune exposures, relying instead on TCR beta sequences and their occurrence across donors. Alongside the repertoire data, information on donor age, sex, ethnicity and CMV serostatus was compiled. Besides the first cohort of some 670 subjects, a separate validation cohort made up of 120 or so different subjects was used. To predict cytomegalovirus infection status, the study brought together high-throughput TCR immunosequencing, statistical association of individual TCRs with disease status, and machine learning. A later genetic analysis took genome-wide SNP genotypes for about 65% of the 666 donors and used that subset as a discovery cohort. Both class I and class II loci were covered by HLA typing, at four-digit resolution. Typing coverage varied by locus: 629-630 donors for A, B, C, DRB1 and DQB1; roughly 500 for DQA1; some 610 for DPA1; 450 to 480 for DPB1. An earlier analysis of about 600 of the donors used high-throughput TCR beta sequencing to judge whether each TCR beta V gene segment behaved as functional or pseudogenic. Of the roughly 400 genotyped donors, less than 90% were placed in the genetic ancestry cluster associated with self-reported Caucasian donors. A later analysis re-analyzed previously published TCR beta repertoires from 500 to 700 donors and added high-resolution HLA genotyping to study TCR occurrence patterns.

Receptor amplification or capture employed the immunoSEQ multiplex PCR assay. For the multiplex PCR, a mixture combining 60 forward primers for TCR Vbeta segments and 13 reverse primers for TCR Jbeta segments was used. Amplification of the CDR3 region of rearranged TCR beta genes was performed with a multiplex PCR assay on genomic DNA. On the Illumina HiSeq System, the amplified TCR beta libraries were sequenced as 87-base-pair reads. In the paper's pipeline: A later analysis counted tens of millions of unique TCR beta chains across the 666 repertoires, and roughly 9.9 million of these chains were shared by at least two donors. A nearest-neighbor algorithm error-corrected the raw reads and collapsed the reads into unique sequences, merging closely related sequences to remove PCR and sequencing errors. To assign V, D and J gene segments, CDR3 sequences were aligned to IMGT reference sequences. Each retained sequence needed at least a six-nucleotide match to both a V gene segment and a J gene segment. Rearrangements were called productive when the CDR3 lacked stop codons and stayed in frame with V and J; all others were non-productive. CDR3 was defined according to IMGT convention as the region running from the second conserved V-encoded cysteine to the conserved J-encoded phenylalanine. In an earlier analysis of approximately 500 of the donors, sequences lacking an unambiguous match to a single V gene segment were excluded. An earlier analysis of approximately 590 of the donors called V segments functional above 56.7% productive rearrangements and segregating when the between-donor standard deviation exceeded 5%. A statistical classification framework was built for diagnosing cytomegalovirus status from the catalog of TCR beta chain sequences. In a later analysis, V and J genes were assigned by comparing TCR nucleotide sequences against IMGT/GENE-DB human TR gene sequences. The TCRdist pipeline was used in a later analysis to assign CDR3 sequences and most-parsimonious VDJ recombination scenarios. In a later analysis, every TCR beta chain was defined by the combination of its CDR3 amino acid sequence and its V-gene family, and reads without a unique V-gene family were dropped. A later analysis removed several hundred highly shared, low-generation-probability nucleotide sequences to deal with suspected cross-contamination and a sequencing artifact. A later analysis calculated a clonal expansion index for each public chain from normalized within-repertoire ranks of inferred template counts. Generation probabilities in a later analysis came from a VDJ recombination model fitted to out-of-frame rearrangements, and those results were checked against IGoR. In a later analysis, TCR-TCR, TCR-HLA and TCR-CMV co-occurrence was scored with hypergeometric tests, and a repertoire-size bias correction was applied to TCR pairs. A later analysis estimated false discovery rates by permuting HLA or CMV assignments 20 times. In a later analysis, co-occurring TCRs were grouped with DBSCAN, and TCRdist sequence similarity was added when clustering was performed within HLA-allele-positive subsets. Repertoires with fewer than 30,000 or more than 120,000 public chains were left out of co-occurrence clustering, as were a handful of repertoires with anomalous nucleotide sharing. The clones in this table, taken by TCRdb from immuneACCESS, are in-frame only. Not every clone is retained; where verified, under half of the shortfall comes from an unresolved V gene, and the cause of the rest is unknown. From that table come the V and J calls and clone size; the DNA was used to work out D and trimming. Across this sample there are approximately 100,000 clones, with 65% to 80% seen only once. The ten largest account for under 13% of the sample.

Findings and caveats that apply to the study as a whole: In vitro tests confirmed that a few of the cytomegalovirus-associated TCR beta chains recognize cytomegalovirus antigens. According to a later analysis, TCR association rates differed among HLA loci, with DRB1 alleles showing the most associated TCRs and HLA-C alleles showing the fewest. The earlier analysis of around 600 of the donors excluded about 16 rarely observed V segments, including chromosome 9 orphons, because counts were too low. HLA typing was unavailable for some donors at each locus, so association tests used only the typed subset. According to the authors, the approach could potentially be generalized to other disease states and immunological phenotypes. A later analysis found that HLA-associated TCR beta chains were more clonally expanded and had lower generation probabilities than equally common non-associated chains. When HLA alleles, especially DR and DQ, strongly co-occurred, TCR associations were difficult to assign to individual alleles. The presence/absence analyses assumed that sequencing depth was roughly uniform across donors, and that assumption may not be true. The study listed 164 TCR beta chains as associated with cytomegalovirus. Several of the top co-occurrence clusters appeared to be linked to parvovirus B19, influenza, CMV and Epstein-Barr virus, according to a later analysis. Linkage disequilibrium might explain the correlated functional status among segregating V segments, but an unknown experimental factor could not be ruled out. An earlier analysis of some 560 of the donors showed that most TCR beta V segments appeared in productive rearrangements either about 87% or about 30% of the time, which broadly matched IMGT annotations. In a later analysis, most CMV-associated TCR beta chains were found to appear HLA-restricted, with HLA associations seemingly driven largely by CMV exposure. Cytomegalovirus status was reported to be diagnosed by the classifier with high specificity and sensitivity in both the original and validation cohorts. At a false discovery rate of 0.05, a later analysis linked approximately 18,000 TCR beta sequences to specific HLA alleles. A cluster of highly shared sequence variants was judged likely to be a technical artifact of the sequencing pipeline. A further reported finding was that TCR beta sequences accurately predicted the HLA-A and HLA-B alleles for most subjects in the first cohort. Most TCR sequences were seen in very few donors, while some public TCRs were found in many individuals. Immune exposure information for the cohort was limited to CMV serostatus. The cohort was sequenced for TCR beta chains only, and without alpha or paired-chain data the features that could be detected were limited. In a later genetic analysis, fewer N-insertions in productive TCRs were reported among donors in an Asian-associated ancestry cluster than the roughly 700-donor mean. An association between a missense DCLRE1C variant and V-gene and J-gene trimming of TCR beta chains was found in a later genetic analysis and replicated in an independent cohort.

Notes on this clone: What antigen it recognizes has not been identified. Base qualities are not at hand, and no much larger clone is one base apart.

The cohort was made up of approximately 670 healthy bone marrow donors. Cohort members were all nominally healthy when sampled, although unrecorded immune exposures were likely present. The donor was CMV seropositive and belonged to the group of 250 to 300 seropositive cohort members. A peripheral blood sample was collected from each donor, and TCR beta sequencing was performed on peripheral blood mononuclear cells. Genomic DNA was extracted from the blood cell samples with the Qiagen DNeasy Blood Extraction Kit. The sequenced sample was PBMCs. The clonotype comes from a woman aged 18-29 years in good health and CMV-seropositive.

In nucleotides, the sequence is TGTGCCAGCAGTTTCCAGGGGCCCCGGGGCGAGCAGTACTTC. It is translated as CASSFQGPRGEQYF. The chain is encoded by TRBV27 joined to TRBJ2-7; TRBD1 is a weak D gene call, 6 bases matching. The CDR1 and CDR2 encoded by the germline V gene (reference sequence) are MNHEY and SMNVEV. From the cysteine up to the phenylalanine, the CDR3 has a length of 14 residues. Only the CDR3 portion is preserved as DNA: 42 bases, with reading frame beginning at the first base. The germline ends are 15 bases apart after V is trimmed by 3 bases and J by 6 bases.